This TCR beta chain was captured in a study of blood T cell repertoires in COVID-19. In the study overall: Samples of COVID-19 (acute and convalescent) were obtained from the United States, Italy and Spain.

This clone was counted between two and nine times. The table came from immunoSEQ multiplex PCR; TCRdb's copy has only in-frame clones and leaves some out. The sample yields 110,000 or so clones, 81% seen once. The CDR3 covers 15 residues. In germline, CDR1 is SGHRS, CDR2 YFSETQ. V gave up 0 bases and J gave up 7 bases, with 11 bases separating them. The TCR sequence derives from an elderly man with acute or convalescent COVID-19. The sample consisted of peripheral blood. This chain uses TRBV5-1 with TRBJ1-6, with a tentative D call TRBD1 (6 bases). CDR3 DNA sequence: TGCGCCAGCAGCTTGGCAGGACAGCACAATTCACCCCTCCACTTT. Its translation: CASSLAGQHNSPLHF.